There are a few counts of the clone carrying this T cell receptor beta chain. Its antigen is currently unknown. The entry originates in a study of beta chain features in type 1 diabetes. Study in general: Sorted cell examination encompassed roughly 110,000,000 cells across all samples. Study findings and constraints: Researchers reported that naive, central memory and Treg TCRB repertoires appeared more similar in patients than in healthy donors. PCR might show a preference for shorter templates, equally across patients and controls. The study found moderately but significantly shorter TCRB CDR3s in all four CD4+ subsets of Type 1 diabetes patients.

Germline CDR1 and CDR2: MNHEY and SMNVEV (reference sequence). V was clipped by 5 bases and J by 6 bases, with 11 bases between them. There are 13 residues in the CDR3. The sequenced template was cDNA made from the entire isolated RNA. The repertoire was sequenced with immunoSEQ multiplex PCR; TCRdb's copy has only in-frame clones and lacks some. Among under 300,000 clones, over 20% were seen once, and the ten largest hold roughly 0.028%. In total, each donor contributed a single heparinised blood draw that averaged around 100 mL. The receptor was isolated from a woman aged 40 to 49 with type 1 diabetes. V gene TRBV27 combines with J gene TRBJ2-4; no reliable D call. The sequenced sample consisted of naive CD4+ T cells from blood. The chain's CDR3 is CASSRVPTNIQYF. The DNA of the CDR3 is TGTGCCAGCAGTCGGGTTCCAACAAACATTCAGTACTTC.